A few counts support the clone carrying this T cell receptor beta chain. What it recognizes is unknown. CD45RO-negative cells were positively selected for CCR7, leaving out terminally differentiated effector memory CD45RA+ cells. The test was conducted at deep level. Genomic DNA (from each subset) was split evenly across several immunoSEQ plates. Profiled with immunoSEQ multiplex PCR; TCRdb holds only in-frame clones, not every one. This sample has approximately 2,000,000 clones, with just under 95% found just once. V gave up 8 bases and J gave up 4 bases, with 14 bases separating them. This CDR3 comprises 13 residues. Germline V gene lookup returns CDR1 LNHNV and CDR2 YYDKDF (reference sequence). These data originate in a study of shared clonotypes between healthy human individuals. Findings and caveats of the study: Generation probabilities of non-shared clonotypes were lower (relative to those shared by all four donors). The study found 4.5% to 5% of naive CD4 clonotypes shared across four donors.

The sequence was collected from a man between 18 and 29 years old in good health. Some clones in this sample may be carry-over from other donors' samples. Source material: naive CD8+ T cells from PBMCs. The chain joins TRBV15 to TRBJ1-1, with D possibly matching TRBD1 (5 bases). This CDR3 is CATQTGGVTEAFF. The CDR3 DNA reads as TGTGCCACCCAGACTGGGGGGGTCACTGAAGCTTTCTTT.